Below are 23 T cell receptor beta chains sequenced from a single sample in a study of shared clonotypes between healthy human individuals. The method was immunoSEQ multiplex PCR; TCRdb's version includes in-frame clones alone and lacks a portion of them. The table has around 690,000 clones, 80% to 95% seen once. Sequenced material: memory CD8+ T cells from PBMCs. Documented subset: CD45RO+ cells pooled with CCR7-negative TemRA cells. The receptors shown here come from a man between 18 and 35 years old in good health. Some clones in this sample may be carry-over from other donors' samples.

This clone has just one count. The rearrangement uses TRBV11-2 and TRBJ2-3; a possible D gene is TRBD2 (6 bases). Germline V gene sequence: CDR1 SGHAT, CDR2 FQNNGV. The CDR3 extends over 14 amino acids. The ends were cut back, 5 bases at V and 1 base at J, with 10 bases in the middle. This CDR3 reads CASSLTSRTDTQYF. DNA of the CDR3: TGTGCCAGCAGCCTGACTAGTCGCACAGATACGCAGTATTTT.

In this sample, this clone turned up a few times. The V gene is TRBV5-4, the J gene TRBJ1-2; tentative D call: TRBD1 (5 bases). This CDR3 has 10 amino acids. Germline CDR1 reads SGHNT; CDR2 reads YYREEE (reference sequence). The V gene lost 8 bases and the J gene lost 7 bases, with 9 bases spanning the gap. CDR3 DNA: TGTGCCAGTTTCGGGGCTGGCTACACCTTC. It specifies CASFGAGYTF. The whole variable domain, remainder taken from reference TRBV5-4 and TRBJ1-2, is ETGVTQSPTHLIKTRGQQVTLRCSSQSGHNTVSWYQQALGQGPQFIFQYYREEENGRGNFPPRFSGLQFPNYSSELNVNALELDDSALYLCASFGAGYTFGSGTRLTVV.

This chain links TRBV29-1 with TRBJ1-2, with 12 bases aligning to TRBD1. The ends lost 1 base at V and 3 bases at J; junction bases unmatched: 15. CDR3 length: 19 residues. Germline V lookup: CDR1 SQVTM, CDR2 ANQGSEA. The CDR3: CSVEVFGTGGAGFDYGYTF. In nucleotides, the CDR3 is TGCAGCGTTGAAGTCTTTGGGACAGGGGGCGCGGGTTTTGACTATGGCTACACCTTC. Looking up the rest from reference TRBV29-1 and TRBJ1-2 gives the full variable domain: SAVISQKPSRDICQRGTSLTIQCQVDSQVTMMFWYRQQPGQSLTLIATANQGSEATYESGFVIDKFPISRPNLTFSTLTVSNMSPEDSSIYLCSVEVFGTGGAGFDYGYTFGSGTRLTVV.

CDR3 coding DNA: TGTGCCAGCAGGGCGGACAGTCGCGACGAGCAGTACTTC. Its protein is CASRADSRDEQYF. The rearrangement joins TRBV6-6 to TRBJ2-7, with a tentative D call TRBD1 (6 bases). Germline lookup yields CDR1 MNHNY and CDR2 SVGAGI (reference sequence). This CDR3 has 13 amino acids. The ends were cut back, 6 bases at V and 5 bases at J, with 14 bases in the middle.

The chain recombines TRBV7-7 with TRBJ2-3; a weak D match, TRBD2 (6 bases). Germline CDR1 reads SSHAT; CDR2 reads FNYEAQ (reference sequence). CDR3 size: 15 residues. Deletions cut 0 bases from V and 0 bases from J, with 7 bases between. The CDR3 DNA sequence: TGTGCCAGCAGCTTAGCGGCGGGGAGCACAGATACGCAGTATTTT. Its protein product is CASSLAAGSTDTQYF.

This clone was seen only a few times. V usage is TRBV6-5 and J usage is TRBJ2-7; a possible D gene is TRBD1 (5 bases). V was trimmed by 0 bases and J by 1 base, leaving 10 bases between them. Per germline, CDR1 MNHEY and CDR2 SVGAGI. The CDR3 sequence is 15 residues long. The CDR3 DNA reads TGTGCCAGCAGTTACTCGCCACAGGTTTCCTACGAGCAGTACTTC. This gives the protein CASSYSPQVSYEQYF.

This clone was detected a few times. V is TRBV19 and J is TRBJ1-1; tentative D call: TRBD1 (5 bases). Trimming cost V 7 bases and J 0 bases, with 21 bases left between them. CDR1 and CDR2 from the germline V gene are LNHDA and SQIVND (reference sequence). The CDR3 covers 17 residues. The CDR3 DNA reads TGTGCCAGTATAGGAGTGGCGGGGGAGCCTATGAACACTGAAGCTTTCTTT. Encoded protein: CASIGVAGEPMNTEAFF.

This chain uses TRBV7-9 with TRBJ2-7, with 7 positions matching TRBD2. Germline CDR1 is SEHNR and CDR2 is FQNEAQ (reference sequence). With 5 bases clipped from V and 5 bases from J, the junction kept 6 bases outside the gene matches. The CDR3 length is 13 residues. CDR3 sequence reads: CASSPPGGHEQYF. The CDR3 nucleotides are TGTGCCAGCAGCCCCCCGGGGGGACACGAGCAGTACTTC.

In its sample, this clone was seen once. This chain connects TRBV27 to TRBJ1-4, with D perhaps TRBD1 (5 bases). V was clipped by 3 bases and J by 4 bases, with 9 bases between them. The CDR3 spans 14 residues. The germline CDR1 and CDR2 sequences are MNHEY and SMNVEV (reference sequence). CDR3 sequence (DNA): TGTGCCAGCAGTTTGGGGGGAGGTAATGAAAAACTGTTTTTT. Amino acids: CASSLGGGNEKLFF.

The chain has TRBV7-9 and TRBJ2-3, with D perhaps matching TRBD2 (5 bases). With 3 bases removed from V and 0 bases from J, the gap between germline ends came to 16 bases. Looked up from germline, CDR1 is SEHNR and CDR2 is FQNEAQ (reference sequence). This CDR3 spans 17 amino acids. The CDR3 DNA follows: TGTGCCAGCAGCTTTCCACTGACTATCGGTAGCACAGATACGCAGTATTTT. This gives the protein CASSFPLTIGSTDTQYF.

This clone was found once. The CDR3 DNA reads TGTGCCAGCAGCCTACCCGATCTCTCCTACGAGCAGTACTTC. Residues: CASSLPDLSYEQYF. This chain uses TRBV14 with TRBJ2-7; no reliable D call. Germline CDR1 SGHDN, CDR2 FVKESK. Trimming took off 4 bases at V and 0 bases at J, with 10 bases between the two ends. The CDR3 loop spans 14 amino acids.

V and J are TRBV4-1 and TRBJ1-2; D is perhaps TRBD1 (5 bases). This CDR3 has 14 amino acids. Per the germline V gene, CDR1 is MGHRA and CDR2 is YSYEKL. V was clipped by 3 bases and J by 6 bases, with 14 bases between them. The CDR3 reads CASSHVSGLNGYTF. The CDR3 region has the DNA TGCGCCAGCAGCCACGTTTCAGGGCTTAATGGCTACACCTTC.

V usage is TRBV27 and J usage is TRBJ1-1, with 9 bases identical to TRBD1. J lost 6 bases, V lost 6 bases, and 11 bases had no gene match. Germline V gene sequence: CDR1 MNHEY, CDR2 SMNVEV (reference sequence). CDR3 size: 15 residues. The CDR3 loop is CASSQTTGGRAEAFF. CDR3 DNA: TGTGCCAGCAGCCAAACCACAGGGGGCCGGGCTGAAGCTTTCTTT.

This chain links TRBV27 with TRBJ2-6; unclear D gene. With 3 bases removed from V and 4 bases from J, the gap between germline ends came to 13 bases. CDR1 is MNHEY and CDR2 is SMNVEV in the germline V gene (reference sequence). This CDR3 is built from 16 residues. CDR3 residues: CASSFVGRSGANVLTF. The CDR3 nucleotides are TGTGCCAGCAGTTTCGTGGGTCGGTCCGGGGCCAACGTCCTGACTTTC.

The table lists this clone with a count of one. The CDR3 loop reads CASTLSLAKNIQYF. CDR3 coding DNA: TGTGCCAGCACCCTAAGTCTTGCCAAAAACATTCAGTACTTC. The chain employs TRBV28 and TRBJ2-4; no clear D. The CDR3 is made up of 14 amino acids. Germline V CDR1 and CDR2: MDHEN, SYDVKM. Trimming removed 7 bases at V and 1 base at J, with 11 bases between.

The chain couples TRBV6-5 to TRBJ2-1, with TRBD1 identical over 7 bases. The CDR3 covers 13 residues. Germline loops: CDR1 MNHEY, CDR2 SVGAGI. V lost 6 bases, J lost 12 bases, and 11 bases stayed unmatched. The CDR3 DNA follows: TGTGCCAGCAGCCAAGGGCGAGGGGGCGGGCAGTTCTTC. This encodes CASSQGRGGGQFF.

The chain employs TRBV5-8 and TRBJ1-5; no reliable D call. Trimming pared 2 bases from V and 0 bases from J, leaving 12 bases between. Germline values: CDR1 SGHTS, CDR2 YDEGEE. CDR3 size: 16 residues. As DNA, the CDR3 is TGTGCCAGCAGCTTCCCCGACAAAAGTAGCAATCAGCCCCAGCATTTT. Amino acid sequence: CASSFPDKSSNQPQHF.

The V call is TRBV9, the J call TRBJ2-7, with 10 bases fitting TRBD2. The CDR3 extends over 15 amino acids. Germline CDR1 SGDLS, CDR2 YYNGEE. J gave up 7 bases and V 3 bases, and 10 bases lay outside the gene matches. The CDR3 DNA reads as TGTGCCAGCAGCGCCAGCGGGAGGGCCACGGATGAGCAGTACTTC. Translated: CASSASGRATDEQYF.

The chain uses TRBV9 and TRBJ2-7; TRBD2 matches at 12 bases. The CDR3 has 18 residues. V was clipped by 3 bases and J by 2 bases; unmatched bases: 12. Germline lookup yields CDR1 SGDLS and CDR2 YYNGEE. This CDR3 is CASSAGTSGPRPPYEQYF. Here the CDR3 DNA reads TGTGCCAGCAGCGCCGGGACTAGCGGGCCCAGACCCCCCTACGAGCAGTACTTC.

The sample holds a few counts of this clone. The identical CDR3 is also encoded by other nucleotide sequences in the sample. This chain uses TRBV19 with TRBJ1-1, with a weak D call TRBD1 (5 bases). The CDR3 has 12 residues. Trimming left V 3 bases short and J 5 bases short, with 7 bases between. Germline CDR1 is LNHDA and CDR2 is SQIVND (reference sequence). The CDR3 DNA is TGTGCCAGTAGTATGCGGGGGACTGAAGCTTTCTTT. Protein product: CASSMRGTEAFF.

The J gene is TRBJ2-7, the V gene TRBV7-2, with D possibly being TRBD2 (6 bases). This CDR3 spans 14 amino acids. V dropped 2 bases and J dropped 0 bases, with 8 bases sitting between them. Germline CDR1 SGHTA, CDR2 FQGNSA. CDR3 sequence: CASSLLAASYEQYF. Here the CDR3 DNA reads TGTGCCAGCAGCTTATTAGCGGCCTCCTACGAGCAGTACTTC. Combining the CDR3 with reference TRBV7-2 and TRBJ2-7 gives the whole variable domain GAGVSQSPSNKVTEKGKDVELRCDPISGHTALYWYRQSLGQGLEFLIYFQGNSAPDKSGLPSDRFSAERTGGSVSTLTIQRTQQEDSAVYLCASSLLAASYEQYFGPGTRLTVT.

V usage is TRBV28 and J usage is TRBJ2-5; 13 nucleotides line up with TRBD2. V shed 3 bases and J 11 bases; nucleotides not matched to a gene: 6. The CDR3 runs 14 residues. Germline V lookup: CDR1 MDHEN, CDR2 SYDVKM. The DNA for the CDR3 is TGTGCCAGCAGTTTCGGACTAGCGGGAGTTAAGCAGTACTTC. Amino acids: CASSFGLAGVKQYF.

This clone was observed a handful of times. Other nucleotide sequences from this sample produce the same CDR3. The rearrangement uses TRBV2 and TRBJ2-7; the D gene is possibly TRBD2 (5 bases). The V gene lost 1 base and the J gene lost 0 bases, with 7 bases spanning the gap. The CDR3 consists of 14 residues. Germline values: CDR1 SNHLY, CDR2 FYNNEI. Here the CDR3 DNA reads TGTGCCAGCAGTGAAGGACGGGGCTCCTACGAGCAGTACTTC. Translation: CASSEGRGSYEQYF.